This T cell receptor (beta chain) emerged from a study of blood T cell repertoires in COVID-19 (dated by TCRdb to the early 2020s). Study-wide context: Collaborator samples came from the United States, Italy and Spain and covered acute and convalescent phases of COVID-19. The repertoires were released in a freely available public database meant as a resource for research on the immune response to SARS-CoV-2. Samples were obtained from the ongoing ImmuneRACE study (first 160 participants) and from 950 to 1,500 subjects provided by 6 global collaborators. The prospective study material was composed of cDNA or gDNA derived from T cells, B-cell-depleted T cells, or PBMCs. Subjects who had been exposed to COVID-19, were actively infected with it, or had recovered from it provided the deeply sampled blood TCRbeta repertoires that made up the dataset. HLA class I and class II types, where available, came from metadata supplied by the sample provider rather than from assay-based typing. Sample metadata almost always included a de-identified subject ID, COVID-19 status, age in years and sex.

The full study reports these points: The quantity of clinical and demographic metadata differed by source and by participant and was supplied without curation.

On this clone itself: Its antigen remains undetermined. It has no much larger one-base neighbor in the sample; base qualities were not kept.

Each collaborating institution followed its own protocols to collect whole blood in K2EDTA tubes. For TCRbeta analysis, collaborator samples were shipped as frozen whole blood, as isolated PBMCs, or as DNA extracted from either sample type. The immunoSEQ Assay, a bias-controlled multiplex PCR, was used to amplify TCRbeta CDR3 regions from genomic DNA. For the original study's pipeline: The number of nucleated cells in each sample was estimated by amplification of reference gene primers within the assay. To quantify the absolute abundance of each unique TCRbeta CDR3 rearrangement, sequence reads were collapsed and filtered. For each sample, productive Simpson clonality was calculated by taking the square root of Simpson's diversity index across productive rearrangements. In its TCRdb copy, this immuneACCESS table keeps in-frame sequences only and misses some clones. Where compared with another copy, unresolved V genes explain less than half of these, and the others have no known cause. For V, J and clone size, that table is used; D and trimming come from the DNA. This sample lists roughly 88,000 clones; about 90% were detected once. 3.9% of the sample rests with the top ten.

Trimming removed 1 base from V and 9 bases from J; the gene matches leave 11 bases unexplained. From the germline V gene, CDR1 is SGHNT and CDR2 is YENEEA. The CDR3, cysteine through phenylalanine, is 16 amino acids long. Only CDR3 DNA remains: 48 bases, in frame from the first base. The sample taken for sequencing was peripheral blood. This TCR came from a woman in her fifties or sixties in a cohort sampled during active COVID-19. The chain employs TRBV11-3 and TRBJ2-1, with TRBD2 identical over 8 junction bases. The DNA is TGTGCCAGCAGCTTAGTAGTGGCACGGGGGGGGGCTGAGCAGTTCTTC. This yields the protein CASSLVVARGGAEQFF.